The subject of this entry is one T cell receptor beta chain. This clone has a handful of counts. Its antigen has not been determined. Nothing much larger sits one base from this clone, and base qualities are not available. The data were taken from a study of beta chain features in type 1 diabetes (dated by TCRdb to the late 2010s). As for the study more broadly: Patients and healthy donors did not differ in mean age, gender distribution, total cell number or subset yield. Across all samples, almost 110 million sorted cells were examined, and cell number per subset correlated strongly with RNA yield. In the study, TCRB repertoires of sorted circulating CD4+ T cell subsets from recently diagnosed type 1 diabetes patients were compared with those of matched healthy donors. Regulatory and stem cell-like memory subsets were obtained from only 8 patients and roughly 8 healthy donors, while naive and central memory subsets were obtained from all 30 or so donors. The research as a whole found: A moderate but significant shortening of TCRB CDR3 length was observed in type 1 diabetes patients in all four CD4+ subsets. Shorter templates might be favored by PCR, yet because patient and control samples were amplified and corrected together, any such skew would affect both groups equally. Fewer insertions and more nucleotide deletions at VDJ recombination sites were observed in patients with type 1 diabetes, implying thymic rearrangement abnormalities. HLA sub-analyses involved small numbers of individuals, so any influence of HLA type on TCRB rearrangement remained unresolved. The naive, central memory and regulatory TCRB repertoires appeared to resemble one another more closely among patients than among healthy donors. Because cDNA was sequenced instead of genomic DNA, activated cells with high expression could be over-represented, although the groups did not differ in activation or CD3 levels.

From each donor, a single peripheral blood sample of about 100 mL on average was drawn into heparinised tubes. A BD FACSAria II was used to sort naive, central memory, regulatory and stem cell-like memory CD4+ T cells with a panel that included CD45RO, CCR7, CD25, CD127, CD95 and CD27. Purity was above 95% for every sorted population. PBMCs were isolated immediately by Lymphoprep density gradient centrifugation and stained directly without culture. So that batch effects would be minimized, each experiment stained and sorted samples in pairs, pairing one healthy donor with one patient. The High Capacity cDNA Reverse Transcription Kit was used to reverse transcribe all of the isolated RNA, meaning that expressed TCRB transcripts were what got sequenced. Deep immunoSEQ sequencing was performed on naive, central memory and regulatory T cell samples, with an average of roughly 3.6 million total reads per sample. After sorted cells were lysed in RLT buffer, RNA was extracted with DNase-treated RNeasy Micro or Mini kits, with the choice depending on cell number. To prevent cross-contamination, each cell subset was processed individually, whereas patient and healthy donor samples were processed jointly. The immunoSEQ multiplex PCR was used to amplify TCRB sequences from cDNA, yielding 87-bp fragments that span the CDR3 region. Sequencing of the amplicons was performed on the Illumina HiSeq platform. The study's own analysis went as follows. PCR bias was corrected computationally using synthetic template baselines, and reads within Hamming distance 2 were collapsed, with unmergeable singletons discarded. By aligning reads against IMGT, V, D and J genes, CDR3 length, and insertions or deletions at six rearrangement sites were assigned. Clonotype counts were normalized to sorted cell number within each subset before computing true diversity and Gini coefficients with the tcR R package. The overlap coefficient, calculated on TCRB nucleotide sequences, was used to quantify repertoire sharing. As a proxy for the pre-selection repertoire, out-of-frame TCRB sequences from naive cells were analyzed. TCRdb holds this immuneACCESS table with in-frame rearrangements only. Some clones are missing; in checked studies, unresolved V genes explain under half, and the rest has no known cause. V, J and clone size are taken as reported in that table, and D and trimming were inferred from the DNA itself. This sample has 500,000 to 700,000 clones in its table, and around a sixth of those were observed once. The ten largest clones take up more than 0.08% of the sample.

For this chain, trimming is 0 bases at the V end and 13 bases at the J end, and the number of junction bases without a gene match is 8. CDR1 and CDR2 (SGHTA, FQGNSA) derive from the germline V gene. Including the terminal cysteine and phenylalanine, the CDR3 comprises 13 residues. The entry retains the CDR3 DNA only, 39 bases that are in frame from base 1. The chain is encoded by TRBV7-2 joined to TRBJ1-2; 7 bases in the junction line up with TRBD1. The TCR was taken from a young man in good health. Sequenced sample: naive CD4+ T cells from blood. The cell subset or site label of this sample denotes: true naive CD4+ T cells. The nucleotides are TGTGCCAGCAGCTTAGCCAGGGACAGCACTACCACCTTC. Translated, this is CASSLARDSTTTF.